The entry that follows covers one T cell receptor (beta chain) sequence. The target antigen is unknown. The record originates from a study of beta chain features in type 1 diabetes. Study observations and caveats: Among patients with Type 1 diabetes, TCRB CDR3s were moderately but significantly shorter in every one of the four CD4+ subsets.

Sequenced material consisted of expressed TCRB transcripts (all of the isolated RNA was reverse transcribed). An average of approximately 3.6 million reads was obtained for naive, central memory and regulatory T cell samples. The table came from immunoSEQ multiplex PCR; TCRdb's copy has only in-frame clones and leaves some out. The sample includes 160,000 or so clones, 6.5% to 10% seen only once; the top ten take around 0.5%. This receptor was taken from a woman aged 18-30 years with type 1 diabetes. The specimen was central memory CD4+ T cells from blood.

The CDR3 is CASSYNMNTEAFF. CDR3 DNA: TGTGCCAGCAGTTATAATATGAACACTGAAGCTTTCTTT. The chain is built from TRBV6-6 and TRBJ1-1; D is ambiguous. V lost 3 bases, J lost 0 bases, and 5 bases lay in between. Germline V gives CDR1 MNHNY, CDR2 SVGAGI (reference sequence). The CDR3 has 13 residues.